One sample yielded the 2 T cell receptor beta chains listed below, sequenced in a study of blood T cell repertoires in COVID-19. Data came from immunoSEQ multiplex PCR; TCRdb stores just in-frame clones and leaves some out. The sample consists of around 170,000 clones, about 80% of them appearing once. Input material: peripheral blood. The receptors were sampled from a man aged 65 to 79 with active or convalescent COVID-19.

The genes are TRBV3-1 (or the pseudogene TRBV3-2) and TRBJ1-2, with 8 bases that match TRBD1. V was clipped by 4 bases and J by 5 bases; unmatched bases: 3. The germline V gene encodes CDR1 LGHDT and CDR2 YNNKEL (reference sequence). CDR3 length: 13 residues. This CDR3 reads CASSPRQGYGYTF. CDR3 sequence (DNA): TGTGCCAGCAGCCCGCGACAGGGGTATGGCTACACCTTC.

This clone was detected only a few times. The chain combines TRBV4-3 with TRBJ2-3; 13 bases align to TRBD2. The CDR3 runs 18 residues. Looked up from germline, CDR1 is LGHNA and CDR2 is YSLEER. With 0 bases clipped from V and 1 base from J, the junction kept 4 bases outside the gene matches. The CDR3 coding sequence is TGCGCCAGCAGCCAAGAATTCGGACTAGCGGGGGGCACAGATACGCAGTATTTT. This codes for CASSQEFGLAGGTDTQYF.